Below, 17 T cell receptor beta chains from the same sample are listed, as sequenced in a study of blood T cell repertoires in COVID-19. The protocol was immunoSEQ multiplex PCR, while the TCRdb copy is restricted to in-frame clones and leaves out a portion. The table includes 230,000 or so clones, about 79% detected once. The specimen sequenced was peripheral blood. Every receptor here comes from a man aged 40-49 years who had recovered from COVID-19.

This chain joins TRBV19 and TRBJ1-1, with D uncertain. Germline V gene data show CDR1 as LNHDA and CDR2 as SQIVND (reference sequence). There are 14 residues in the CDR3. With 6 bases removed from V and 0 bases from J, the gap between germline ends came to 11 bases. The chain's CDR3 is CASSSQIMNTEAFF. DNA for the CDR3: TGTGCCAGTAGCTCACAGATAATGAACACTGAAGCTTTCTTT.

The chain links TRBV5-5 to TRBJ2-2, with 8 bases lining up with TRBD1. The CDR3 is made up of 16 amino acids. Germline CDR1 reads SGHKS; CDR2 reads YYEKEE (reference sequence). The V segment lost 4 bases and the J segment 0 bases; nucleotides outside the gene matches: 5. The CDR3 bases are TGTGCCAGCAGCGCACCGGACAGGGCGAACACCGGGGAGCTGTTTTTT. It specifies CASSAPDRANTGELFF.

The chain links TRBV9 to TRBJ1-5, with a possible D match to TRBD1 (6 bases). This CDR3 is 15 amino acids long. With 0 bases removed from V and 9 bases from J, the gap between germline ends came to 16 bases. Germline V gives CDR1 SGDLS, CDR2 YYNGEE. CDR3 in amino acids: CASSVGDILVGPQHF. Here the CDR3 DNA reads TGTGCCAGCAGCGTAGGGGACATCCTCGTGGGGCCCCAGCATTTT.

The rearrangement links TRBV27 to TRBJ2-5, with a tentative D call TRBD2 (5 bases). This CDR3 is built from 15 residues. Looked up from germline, CDR1 is MNHEY and CDR2 is SMNVEV (reference sequence). V shed 2 bases and J shed 4 bases, with 14 bases lying between them. The CDR3 reads CASSLGLTLRETQYF. Here the CDR3 DNA reads TGTGCCAGCAGTTTAGGACTCACGTTGAGAGAGACCCAGTACTTC.

The gene calls are TRBV6-2 or TRBV6-3 and TRBJ1-5, with D unresolved. The CDR3 loop spans 16 amino acids. Per the germline V gene, CDR1 is MNHEY and CDR2 is SVGEGT. Trimming cost V 2 bases and J 7 bases, with 18 bases left between them. CDR3 DNA sequence: TGTGCCAGCAGTTACCGCGCCCGACACGGTAGGCAGCCCCAGCATTTT. Protein sequence: CASSYRARHGRQPQHF.

This chain uses TRBV29-1 with TRBJ1-1, with a possible D match to TRBD1 (6 bases). The germline gives CDR1 SQVTM, CDR2 ANQGSEA. Trimming shortened V by 6 bases and J by 5 bases, and 19 bases separated the two germline ends. The CDR3 runs to 14 residues. CDR3 bases: TGCAGCGTCGTGGGGGGGCGAAGGTTTACTGAAGCTTTCTTT. Protein: CSVVGGRRFTEAFF.

This clone came up a few times. V is TRBV11-2 and J is TRBJ2-2; TRBD1 matches 7 bases. This CDR3 has 16 amino acids. The germline gives CDR1 SGHAT, CDR2 FQNNGV. Trimming removed 1 base from V and 6 bases from J; junction bases left unmatched: 8. CDR3 region: CASSLAPTGLPGELFF. As DNA, the CDR3 is TGTGCCAGCAGCTTAGCCCCGACAGGGCTGCCCGGGGAGCTGTTTTTT.

The chain is built from TRBV7-8 and TRBJ1-5; D is ambiguous. This CDR3 has 17 amino acids. V was pared by 4 bases and J by 0 bases, with 16 bases between. The V gene's germline CDR1 is SGHVS and CDR2 FQNEAQ. The CDR3 protein is CASSSLVEVGSNQPQHF. The CDR3 DNA reads as TGTGCCAGCAGCTCGCTGGTGGAGGTCGGTAGCAATCAGCCCCAGCATTTT.

The chain has TRBV30 and TRBJ2-3; 7 nucleotides line up with TRBD2. This CDR3 spans 19 amino acids. The germline V gene encodes CDR1 GTSNPN and CDR2 SVGIG (reference sequence). After removal of 0 bases from V and 5 bases from J, the junction contained 20 bases not matched to a gene. In nucleotides, the CDR3 is TGTGCCTGGAGTGTACTTCAGGGTGTGACTAGCCCATCCGGAGATACGCAGTATTTT. As protein: CAWSVLQGVTSPSGDTQYF.

This sequence joins TRBV7-2 and TRBJ2-7; tentative D call: TRBD1 (6 bases). The V end was cut by 5 bases, the J end by 1 base, with 12 bases between. The CDR3 has 14 residues. CDR1 and CDR2 (germline): SGHTA, FQGNSA. The CDR3 DNA is TGTGCCAGCAGCCCCTTCGGACAGTCCTACGAGCAGTACTTC. Translation gives CASSPFGQSYEQYF.

This chain links TRBV30 with TRBJ2-3, with TRBD2 matching over 12 bases. V gave up 3 bases and J gave up 2 bases; unmatched junction bases: 3. The CDR3 extends over 15 amino acids. Germline V CDR1 and CDR2: GTSNPN, SVGIG (reference sequence). CDR3 region: CAWRTSGRSTDTQYF. DNA for the CDR3: TGTGCCTGGAGAACTAGCGGGAGGTCCACAGATACGCAGTATTTT.

To note about this clone: This same CDR3 is encoded by further DNA sequences in the sample. The chain is built from TRBV21-1 and TRBJ1-1; TRBD1 reflects the table's D call only, with no check against the DNA. TRBV21-1 is a pseudogene segment. This CDR3 contains 14 residues. The CDR3 spells CASSAGQGNTEAFF. The CDR3 nucleotides read TGTGCCAGCAGCGCAGGACAGGGGAACACTGAAGCTTTCTTT.

The rearrangement joins TRBV5-6 to TRBJ2-3; D gene unclear. The length of the CDR3 is 13 residues. Germline loops: CDR1 SGHDT, CDR2 YYEEEE. V gave up 4 bases and J gave up 5 bases, with 11 bases separating them. CDR3 bases: TGTGCCAGCAGCCGTTTTTCGGGAGATACGCAGTATTTT. This sequence encodes CASSRFSGDTQYF.

The CDR3 region has the DNA TGTGCCAGCAGCTACCCGGGACTAGGTCCGGGCGAGCAGTACTTC. It translates to CASSYPGLGPGEQYF. This rearrangement joins TRBV5-4 to TRBJ2-7; 8 bases align to TRBD2. CDR3 size: 15 residues. J was trimmed by 6 bases and V by 3 bases; bases with no gene match: 11. CDR1 is SGHNT and CDR2 is YYREEE in the germline V gene (reference sequence).

The sample holds a few counts of this clone. This sequence joins TRBV24-1 and TRBJ2-2; D is perhaps TRBD1 (6 bases). This CDR3 comprises 13 residues. Per germline, CDR1 KGHDR and CDR2 SFDVKD. The ends were cut back, 7 bases at V and 3 bases at J, with 8 bases in the middle. CDR3 in amino acids: CATRQGHTGELFF. CDR3 nucleotide sequence: TGTGCCACCAGACAGGGACACACCGGGGAGCTGTTTTTT.

The chain joins TRBV27 to TRBJ1-3, with D uncertain. The ends were cut back, 5 bases at V and 4 bases at J, with 9 bases in the middle. The CDR3 has 13 residues. Germline V gives CDR1 MNHEY, CDR2 SMNVEV (reference sequence). The CDR3 loop reads CASSPSVGNTIYF. The CDR3 DNA reads as TGTGCCAGCAGTCCCTCGGTGGGAAACACCATATATTTT.

The V and J genes are TRBV12-3 or TRBV12-4 and TRBJ1-2; D not certain. CDR3 length: 13 amino acids. The V and J ends lost 1 base and 2 bases respectively, with 5 bases between them. CDR3: CASSLGRNYGYTF. CDR3 nucleotide sequence: TGTGCCAGCAGTTTAGGGAGAAACTATGGCTACACCTTC.